The rows below give T cell receptor beta chains drawn from one sample of a study of T-cell reconstitution after alpha-beta-depleted transplantation in children. Each CDR3 protein gets one entry after TCRdb re-called the PCR reads with MiXCR. The sample includes more than 200,000 distinct CDR3 sequences, roughly 23% seen only once; the top ten take around 2.5%. The sequencing here drew on PBMCs, taken before TCRalphabeta/CD19-depleted stem cell transplant. The source of these receptors is a girl aged 2 to 10 with Fanconi anemia, due to receive a stem cell transplant. CDR3s include the opening cysteine and the closing phenylalanine or tryptophan. Fields, in order: D gene, clone size, J gene, V gene, CDR3 DNA, CDR3 protein. D genes are given only for firm matches. The size field is filled for only some rows; it gives once, few, many or a size class.

>.|many|TRBJ2-7|TRBV15
TGTGCCACCAGCAGAGTCCTAGGGTTGACCCTCTACGAGCAGTACTTC
CATSRVLGLTLYEQYF
>TRBD2|.|TRBJ2-1|TRBV9
TGTGCCAGCAGCGTAAGGGCGGGGGGGCAGTCCTACAATGAGCAGTTCTTC
CASSVRAGGQSYNEQFF
>.|.|TRBJ2-3|TRBV6-2/TRBV6-3
TGTGCCAGCAGTTGGGGTACTCAGGGGCTTGCAGATACGCAGTATTTT
CASSWGTQGLADTQYF
>TRBD2|.|TRBJ2-1|TRBV7-8
TGTGCCAGCAGCTTCGGACTAGCGGCTAGCTCCTACAATGAGCAGTTCTTC
CASSFGLAASSYNEQFF
>.|many|TRBJ2-1|TRBV28
TGTGCCAGCAAATCCGGGCCTATCGAGTACAATGAGCAGTTCTTC
CASKSGPIEYNEQFF
>.|.|TRBJ2-3|TRBV5-1
TGCGCCAGCAGCTTTAAGGGGGCAGATACGCAGTATTTT
CASSFKGADTQYF
>.|.|TRBJ2-3|TRBV29-1
TGCAGCGTTGGGCAGCAGCTCACAGATACGCAGTATTTT
CSVGQQLTDTQYF
>TRBD2|once|TRBJ2-7|TRBV29-1
TGCAGCGCTATTGTAGCGGGAGCGGGGTACGAGCAGTACTTC
CSAIVAGAGYEQYF
>.|many|TRBJ2-7|TRBV29-1
TGCAGCGTTGAGGCGGCAAGCTCCTACGAGCAGTACTTC
CSVEAASSYEQYF
>TRBD2|.|TRBJ2-1|TRBV10-3
TGTGCCAGGACCGGGACTAGCGGGAGGAATGAGCAGTTCTTC
CARTGTSGRNEQFF
>TRBD2|.|TRBJ2-1|TRBV12-5
TGTGCTAGTGGTCCCGGGACTACCTCCTACAATGAGCAGTTCTTC
CASGPGTTSYNEQFF
>.|many|TRBJ2-1|TRBV20-1
TGCAGTGCTAGCAAGGGAGCGGAATCCTACAATGAGCAGTTCTTC
CSASKGAESYNEQFF
>.|many|TRBJ2-1|TRBV29-1
TGCAGCGTTGAAGAATCGGGACTCCGAAAGTACAATGAGCAGTTCTTC
CSVEESGLRKYNEQFF
>TRBD2|.|TRBJ2-1|TRBV9
TGTGCCAGCAACCTAGCGGGAGGCTACAATGAGCAGTTCTTC
CASNLAGGYNEQFF
>TRBD2|many|TRBJ2-5|TRBV20-1
TGCAGTGCCCCACCGGGTAGCGGGGTTGGAGAGACCCAGTACTTC
CSAPPGSGVGETQYF
>TRBD2|.|TRBJ2-1|TRBV5-1
TGCGCCAGCAGCAACCGCCCTGGCCTAGCGGGAGCAAATGAGCAGTTCTTC
CASSNRPGLAGANEQFF
>.|.|TRBJ1-1|TRBV20-1
TGCAGTGCTAGAGATCCGGTAGGGACGGGCACTGAAGCTTTCTTT
CSARDPVGTGTEAFF
>.|few|TRBJ2-6|TRBV29-1
TGCAGCGTTGAATCAGGAGCCAACGTCCTGACTTTC
CSVESGANVLTF
>TRBD1|few|TRBJ2-7|TRBV2
TGTGCCAGCAGGCGGGACAGGACCTACTACGAGCAGTACTTC
CASRRDRTYYEQYF
>.|once|TRBJ2-1|TRBV5-1
TGCGCCAGCAGCCCCGAACGGCAGGGCGTCCAATACAATGAGCAGTTCTTC
CASSPERQGVQYNEQFF
>TRBD1|many|TRBJ2-5|TRBV20-1
TGCAGTGCTAGACCAACAGGGGATACAGAGACCCAGTACTTC
CSARPTGDTETQYF
>TRBD2|many|TRBJ2-3|TRBV29-1
TGCAGCATGCGGGAGTTTATAACAGATACGCAGTATTTT
CSMREFITDTQYF
>TRBD2|.|TRBJ2-2|TRBV10-3
TGTGCCTTCCAGCGGGAAACCGGGGAGCTGTTTTTT
CAFQRETGELFF
>.|few|TRBJ2-1|TRBV4-1
TGCGCCAGCAGCCTTGAGACTAGCTCCTACAATGAGCAGTTCTTC
CASSLETSSYNEQFF
>.|few|TRBJ2-3|TRBV5-1
TGCGCCAGCAGCTCGAGGCAGGGCCTCACAGATACGCAGTATTTT
CASSSRQGLTDTQYF